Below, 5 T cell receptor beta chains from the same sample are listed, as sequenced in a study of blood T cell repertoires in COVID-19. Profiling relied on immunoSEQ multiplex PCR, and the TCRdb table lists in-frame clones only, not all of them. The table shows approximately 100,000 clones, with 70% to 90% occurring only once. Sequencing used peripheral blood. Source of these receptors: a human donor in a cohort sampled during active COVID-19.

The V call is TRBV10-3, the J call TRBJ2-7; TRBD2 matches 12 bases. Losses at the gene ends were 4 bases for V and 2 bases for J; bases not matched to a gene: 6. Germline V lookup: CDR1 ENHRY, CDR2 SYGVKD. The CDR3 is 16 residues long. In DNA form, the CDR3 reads TGTGCCATCAGTGCAACTAGCGGGGGGTTTGCCTACGAGCAGTACTTC. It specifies CAISATSGGFAYEQYF.

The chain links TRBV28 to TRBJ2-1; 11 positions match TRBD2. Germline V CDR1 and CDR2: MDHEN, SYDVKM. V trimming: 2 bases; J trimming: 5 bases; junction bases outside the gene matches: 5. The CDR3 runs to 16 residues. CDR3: CASSLLAGGRDNEQFF. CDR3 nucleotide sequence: TGTGCCAGCAGTTTACTAGCGGGAGGTAGAGACAATGAGCAGTTCTTC.

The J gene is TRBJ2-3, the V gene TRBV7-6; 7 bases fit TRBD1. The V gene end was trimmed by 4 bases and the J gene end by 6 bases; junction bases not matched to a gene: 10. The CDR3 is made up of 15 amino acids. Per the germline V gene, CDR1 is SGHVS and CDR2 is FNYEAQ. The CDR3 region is CASSSRQGRFDTQYF. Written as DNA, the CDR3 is TGTGCCAGCAGCTCTAGACAGGGAAGGTTTGATACGCAGTATTTT.

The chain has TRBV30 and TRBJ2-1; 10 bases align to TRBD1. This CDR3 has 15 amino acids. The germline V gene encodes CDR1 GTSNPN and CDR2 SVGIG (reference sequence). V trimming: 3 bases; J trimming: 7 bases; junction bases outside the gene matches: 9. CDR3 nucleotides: TGTGCCTGGAGGGAGGGGACAGGGGAGTTGAATGAGCAGTTCTTC. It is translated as CAWREGTGELNEQFF.

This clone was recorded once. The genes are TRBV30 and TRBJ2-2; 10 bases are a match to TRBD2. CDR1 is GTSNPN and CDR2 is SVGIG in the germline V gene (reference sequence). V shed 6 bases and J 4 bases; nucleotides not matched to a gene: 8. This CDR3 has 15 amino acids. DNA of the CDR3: TGTGCCTGCCGGGCTAGCGGGGGTAGCACCGGGGAGCTGTTTTTT. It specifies CACRASGGSTGELFF.